A selection of T cell receptor beta chains follows, all from one sample in a study of control samples from healthy donors and cancer patients. Profiled with immunoSEQ multiplex PCR; TCRdb holds only in-frame clones, not every one. The data hold roughly 160,000 clones, with nearly 96% observed a single time. Sequencing was carried out using blood. Receptors were obtained from a woman between 25 and 40 years old in good health. Each CDR3 is given with its conserved first and last residue. The D gene is left open where the match is weak. The listing skips clone size in some rows; elsewhere it reads once, few, many or a size class.

clone size	J gene	V gene	D gene	CDR3 protein	CDR3 DNA
-	TRBJ1-3	TRBV6-2/TRBV6-3	-	CASSYSGSGNTIYF	TGTGCCAGCAGTTACTCGGGCTCTGGAAACACCATATATTTT
-	TRBJ2-1	TRBV15	TRBD2	CATSRDLSPAGNDNEQFF	TGTGCCACCAGCAGAGATCTCTCTCCAGCGGGGAACGACAATGAGCAGTTCTTC
-	TRBJ2-7	TRBV7-8	TRBD2	CASRTGRRGSHYEQYF	TGTGCCAGCAGAACTGGGAGGCGGGGGAGCCATTACGAGCAGTACTTC
-	TRBJ2-6	TRBV5-6	-	CASTHGVAAGANVLTF	TGTGCCAGCACCCATGGTGTGGCTGCTGGGGCCAACGTCCTGACTTTC
once	TRBJ1-5	TRBV11-2	-	CASSLQGNQPQHF	TGTGCCAGCAGCTTACAGGGCAATCAGCCCCAGCATTTT
-	TRBJ2-1	TRBV7-7	-	CASSLGVGAGNEQFF	TGTGCTAGCAGCTTAGGTGTTGGAGCCGGAAATGAGCAGTTCTTC
-	TRBJ2-7	TRBV3-1/TRBV3-2	TRBD2	CASSQLPGTMEDEQYF	TGTGCCAGCAGCCAACTCCCCGGGACTATGGAAGACGAGCAGTACTTC
-	TRBJ1-3	TRBV19	-	CASTGTASSGNTIYF	TGTGCCAGTACAGGGACCGCGAGCTCTGGAAACACCATATATTTT
-	TRBJ1-1	TRBV5-5	TRBD1	CASSFRDRNTEAFF	TGTGCCAGCAGCTTCCGGGACAGGAACACTGAAGCTTTCTTT
-	TRBJ2-3	TRBV6-5	-	CASSYSVGTDTQYF	TGTGCCAGCAGTTACTCGGTGGGCACAGATACGCAGTATTTT
-	TRBJ2-7	TRBV28	TRBD2	CASKGTSGHYEQYF	TGTGCCAGCAAGGGGACTAGCGGGCACTACGAGCAGTACTTC
-	TRBJ1-5	TRBV5-1	TRBD1	CASSYGTGGQPQHF	TGCGCCAGCAGCTACGGGACAGGCGGGCAGCCCCAGCATTTT
-	TRBJ2-7	TRBV3-1/TRBV3-2	-	CASSQDHGQRLDYEQYF	TGTGCCAGCAGCCAAGACCATGGCCAGAGACTGGACTACGAGCAGTACTTC
-	TRBJ1-2	TRBV19	TRBD1	CASRPGQGANYGYTF	TGTGCCAGTCGTCCGGGACAGGGGGCTAACTATGGCTACACCTTC
-	TRBJ1-3	TRBV18	-	CASSPRGSGNTIYF	TGTGCCAGCTCACCACGAGGGTCCGGAAACACCATATATTTT
-	TRBJ2-5	TRBV29-1	TRBD2	CSVDGGAETQYF	TGCAGCGTTGACGGGGGGGCCGAGACCCAGTACTTC
-	TRBJ1-4	TRBV10-3	TRBD1	CAIRDSQNEKLFF	TGTGCCATCCGGGACAGCCAGAATGAAAAACTGTTTTTT
once	TRBJ1-1	TRBV7-9	-	CASSLGGASTEAFF	TGTGCCAGCAGCTTAGGGGGGGCTTCCACTGAAGCTTTCTTT
-	TRBJ2-5	TRBV12-3/TRBV12-4	-	CASLRGGETQYF	TGTGCCAGCCTCAGAGGGGGAGAGACCCAGTACTTC
-	TRBJ2-7	TRBV28	TRBD1	CASSLSRGLLSEQYF	TGTGCCAGCAGTTTATCCAGGGGGCTCCTTTCCGAGCAGTACTTC
-	TRBJ1-1	TRBV7-8	-	CASTSGRVQANTEAFF	TGTGCCAGCACTTCGGGGAGGGTCCAGGCGAACACTGAAGCTTTCTTT
-	TRBJ2-1	TRBV10-3	TRBD2	CAISESAGGYNEQFF	TGTGCCATCAGTGAGTCAGCGGGGGGCTACAATGAGCAGTTCTTC
-	TRBJ1-2	TRBV29-1	TRBD1	CSVPRGHGYTF	TGCAGCGTCCCGAGGGGGCATGGCTACACCTTC
-	TRBJ1-2	TRBV7-9	-	CASSLTGSGYGYTF	TGTGCCAGCAGCTTAACCGGGAGCGGCTATGGCTACACCTTC
once	TRBJ1-5	TRBV19	-	CASSVPAELEGQPQHF	TGTGCCAGTAGTGTACCCGCCGAATTGGAGGGACAGCCCCAGCATTTT
once	TRBJ1-5	TRBV11-2	-	CASSHPDSNQPQHF	TGTGCCAGCAGCCACCCCGATAGCAATCAGCCCCAGCATTTT
-	TRBJ1-6	TRBV6-5	-	CASSQGTNSPLHF	TGTGCCAGCAGTCAGGGCACGAATTCACCCCTCCACTTT
-	TRBJ2-3	TRBV2	-	CASSGLASTDTQYF	TGTGCCAGCAGTGGTCTAGCTTCCACAGATACGCAGTATTTT
-	TRBJ2-7	TRBV5-1	-	CASSWEHRSYEQYF	TGCGCCAGCAGCTGGGAGCACAGATCCTACGAGCAGTACTTC
-	TRBJ2-7	TRBV3-1/TRBV3-2	TRBD2	CASSQRRELYF	TGTGCCAGCAGCCAACGGCGGGAGTTGTACTTC
-	TRBJ2-7	TRBV28	-	CASLSLDRPYEQYF	TGTGCCAGTCTATCACTCGACAGGCCCTACGAGCAGTACTTC
-	TRBJ2-7	TRBV5-1	-	CASSLVPWLGLEQYF	TGCGCCAGCAGCTTGGTACCCTGGTTAGGGCTCGAGCAGTACTTC
-	TRBJ2-7	TRBV7-8	-	CASSLEEDSRPYEQYF	TGTGCCAGCAGCTTAGAAGAGGACAGTCGCCCCTACGAGCAGTACTTC
-	TRBJ2-3	TRBV19	TRBD2	CASSLLAALTDTQYF	TGTGCCAGTAGTCTGCTAGCGGCCCTTACAGATACGCAGTATTTT
-	TRBJ2-7	TRBV6-5	-	CASSYWREGGEQYF	TGTGCCAGCAGTTACTGGCGGGAAGGGGGCGAGCAGTACTTC
once	TRBJ1-4	TRBV28	-	CASSFQKTGSLWEKLFF	TGTGCCAGCAGTTTCCAAAAGACCGGGAGCCTGTGGGAAAAACTGTTTTTT
-	TRBJ2-3	TRBV27	-	CASSLWRRSTDTQYF	TGTGCCAGCAGTTTATGGCGGAGAAGCACAGATACGCAGTATTTT
-	TRBJ2-1	TRBV28	-	CASSLDMDEQFF	TGTGCCAGCAGTCTTGATATGGATGAGCAGTTCTTC
-	TRBJ2-2	TRBV5-1	-	CASSYRTNTGELFF	TGCGCCAGCAGCTACCGGACGAACACCGGGGAGCTGTTTTTT
-	TRBJ1-1	TRBV18	TRBD1	CASSPRQGNTEAFF	TGTGCCAGCTCACCAAGACAGGGGAACACTGAAGCTTTCTTT
-	TRBJ2-7	TRBV6-5	TRBD2	CASSLRGGPAYEQYF	TGTGCCAGCAGTCTTCGGGGGGGCCCAGCCTACGAGCAGTACTTC
-	TRBJ1-2	TRBV6-5	-	CASSTQINYGYTF	TGTGCCAGCAGTACGCAAATAAACTATGGCTACACCTTC
-	TRBJ2-7	TRBV10-2	-	CASRGFEHTYEQYF	TGCGCCAGCAGGGGCTTTGAGCACACCTACGAGCAGTACTTC
-	TRBJ1-1	TRBV11-1	-	CASSPTNTEAFF	TGTGCCAGCAGCCCCACGAACACTGAAGCTTTCTTT
-	TRBJ2-7	TRBV5-4	TRBD2	CASSLDPSGGPMNYEQYF	TGTGCCAGCAGCTTGGATCCTAGCGGGGGGCCGATGAACTACGAGCAGTACTTC
-	TRBJ2-1	TRBV11-2	-	CASSLAGGQYNEQFF	TGTGCCAGCAGCTTAGCGGGGGGCCAGTACAATGAGCAGTTCTTC
-	TRBJ1-1	TRBV28	-	CASSLGGGQITEAFF	TGTGCCAGCAGCCTCGGGGGGGGCCAAATCACTGAAGCTTTCTTT
-	TRBJ2-3	TRBV10-1	-	CASSDLGLGTDTQYF	TGCGCCAGCAGTGACTTGGGACTTGGCACAGATACGCAGTATTTT
-	TRBJ1-3	TRBV6-6	TRBD1	CASSYTRQGAGNTIYF	TGTGCCAGCAGTTACACACGCCAGGGGGCTGGAAACACCATATATTTT
-	TRBJ2-3	TRBV11-3	TRBD2	CASSFQTSGASTDTQYF	TGTGCCAGCAGCTTTCAGACTAGCGGGGCTAGCACAGATACGCAGTATTTT
-	TRBJ1-1	TRBV4-1	-	CASSQAWTENTEAFF	TGCGCCAGCAGCCAAGCCTGGACAGAGAACACTGAAGCTTTCTTT
-	TRBJ2-7	TRBV12-3/TRBV12-4	-	CASSLRIYEQYF	TGTGCCAGCAGTTTGCGGATCTACGAGCAGTACTTC
-	TRBJ1-3	TRBV2	-	CATSGDPSGNTIYF	TGTGCCACTTCAGGAGACCCCTCTGGAAACACCATATATTTT
-	TRBJ2-1	TRBV19	-	CASSISENSYNEQFF	TGTGCCAGTAGTATTTCCGAGAACTCCTACAATGAGCAGTTCTTC
-	TRBJ1-2	TRBV28	-	CASSLPGYGYTF	TGTGCCAGCAGCTTGCCTGGATATGGCTACACCTTC